This T cell receptor beta chain was recovered during a study of blood T cell repertoires in COVID-19. Study-wide context: Sites across the United States, Italy and Spain contributed samples from acute and convalescent COVID-19.

During active infection, Seattle patients enrolled and were then monitored through disease. Authors' methods: Estimates of nucleated cell counts were drawn from the amplification of reference gene primers. Only in-frame clones appear in the TCRdb table, and some are missing; sequencing was by immunoSEQ multiplex PCR. V, J and clone size are taken as reported in that table, and D and trimming were inferred from the DNA itself. The sample holds about 170,000 clones, around 87% seen once. The TCR sequence derives from a woman older than 75 with COVID-19, enrolled during active disease. Sequencing input: peripheral blood.

The CDR3 sequence is CATSRGRDRGFSGANVLTF. CDR3 DNA sequence: TGTGCCACCAGCAGAGGCCGGGACAGGGGATTCTCTGGGGCCAACGTCCTGACTTTC. V and J are TRBV15 and TRBJ2-6, with 10 bases aligning to TRBD1. The germline CDR1 and CDR2 sequences are LNHNV and YYDKDF (reference sequence). The J segment lost 0 bases and the V segment lost 1 base, leaving 6 bases of the junction unmatched. This CDR3 is 19 amino acids long.